This T cell receptor (beta chain) is from a study of Ad26.COV2.S vaccination and SARS-CoV-2 variants. About the study: Intramuscular Ad26.COV2.S doses were given once or twice, 56 days apart.

For this clone: What it binds is not known.

Regarding treatment: approximately 18 received Ad26.COV2.S at low or high dose, single or two shots; roughly 5 received placebo; per-sample allocation not given. Following the first vaccine or placebo injection, samples were taken on day 63. Donation came from an adult in Boston who was aged 18-55 years. The CDR3 has 16 residues. V was trimmed by 5 bases and J by 1 base, leaving 17 bases between them. Germline-derived CDR1 and CDR2 are MDHEN and SYDVKM. Using immunoSEQ multiplex PCR, the repertoire was profiled, and TCRdb retains in-frame clones only, with some absent. The repertoire holds about 480,000 clones, with 87% as singletons. The study's findings and limits: Breadth, reportedly substantial, characterized the spike-specific CD8+ and CD4+ T cell responses after vaccination. Comparable non-spike TCR breadth was observed in vaccine and placebo recipients.

V gene TRBV28 combines with J gene TRBJ1-1; D not certain. Material: peripheral blood, obtained in a trial of Ad26.COV2.S vaccine versus placebo. The TCR sequence derives from a person between 18 and 65 years old who received the Ad26.COV2.S COVID-19 vaccine or a placebo. As DNA, the CDR3 is TGTGCCAGCAGTCGTACCGCAGGACGCCGGAACACTGAAGCTTTCTTT. This codes for CASSRTAGRRNTEAFF.